This T cell receptor (beta chain) was obtained from a study of shared clonotypes between healthy human individuals. Study-wide context: Each donor contributed plates that comprised three CD4 naive, three CD4 memory, two CD8 naive and one CD8 memory. Study-wide results and limits: In contrast to clonotypes shared by all four donors, non-shared clonotypes had lower generation probabilities. Sampling involved blood alone; tissue repertoires likely differ.

The protocol was immunoSEQ multiplex PCR, while the TCRdb copy is restricted to in-frame clones and leaves out a portion. The sample includes 2,500,000 or so clones, approximately 90% of them seen just once. Negatively enriched CD4+ T cells were divided by CD45RA into naive and memory. In regard to this clone: Its matching antigen is unknown.

The CDR3 runs to 16 residues. Germline trimming cut 6 bases from V and 2 bases from J; bases unmatched to any gene: 7. Germline loops: CDR1 PRHDT, CDR2 FYEKMQ (reference sequence). This chain links TRBV13 with TRBJ2-3, with TRBD2 identical over 11 bases. What was sequenced was naive CD4+ T cells from PBMCs. Subset here: CD45RA+ positively selected. This TCR came from a man aged 18 to 29 in good health. Some clones in this sample may be carry-over from other donors' samples. This CDR3 is CASSYSGRAPTDTQYF. CDR3 bases: TGTGCCAGCAGTTATAGCGGGAGGGCCCCCACAGATACGCAGTATTTT.